Included here is one T cell receptor beta chain sequence, with context. Its target is not known. This sample was taken from a study of cytomegalovirus exposure and HLA in healthy donors. Study outcomes and limitations: An analysis was carried out later, and it reportedly showed fewer N-insertions in an Asian-associated ancestry cluster than the roughly 700-donor mean.

Amplification used 60 Vbeta primers and 13 Jbeta primers. Sequencing used immunoSEQ multiplex PCR; TCRdb keeps in-frame clones, though not all of them. Among some 170,000 clones listed, almost 80% were seen once. This CDR3 is built from 13 residues. Trimming shortened V by 0 bases and J by 3 bases, and 7 bases separated the two germline ends. Germline assignment: CDR1 SGHKS and CDR2 YYEKEE (reference sequence). Sequencing was performed on PBMCs. The rearrangement links TRBV5-5 to TRBJ2-7; TRBD2 is a possible D gene (5 bases). The receptor comes from a man aged 18-30 years in good health and CMV-seropositive. The DNA of the CDR3 is TGTGCCAGCAGCTTGGCGGGATACTACGAGCAGTACTTC. Translated: CASSLAGYYEQYF.